This paragraph reports one T cell receptor (beta chain). The data belong to a study of blood T cell repertoires in COVID-19. Study summary: T cells, B-cell-depleted T cells, or PBMCs supplied cDNA or gDNA.

The assay was immunoSEQ multiplex PCR, and TCRdb's table has in-frame clones only and misses some. The sample has more than 200,000 clones; just under 85% are singletons. Per germline, CDR1 MNHEY and CDR2 SVGAGI. Trimming took 6 bases from V and 4 from J, leaving 7 bases between them. The CDR3 runs to 12 residues. This chain connects TRBV6-5 to TRBJ1-5, with D unresolved. What was sequenced was peripheral blood. The TCR comes from an elderly man with acute or convalescent COVID-19. CDR3 sequence: CASSPGNQPQHF. DNA for the CDR3: TGTGCCAGCAGCCCGGGGAATCAGCCCCAGCATTTT.